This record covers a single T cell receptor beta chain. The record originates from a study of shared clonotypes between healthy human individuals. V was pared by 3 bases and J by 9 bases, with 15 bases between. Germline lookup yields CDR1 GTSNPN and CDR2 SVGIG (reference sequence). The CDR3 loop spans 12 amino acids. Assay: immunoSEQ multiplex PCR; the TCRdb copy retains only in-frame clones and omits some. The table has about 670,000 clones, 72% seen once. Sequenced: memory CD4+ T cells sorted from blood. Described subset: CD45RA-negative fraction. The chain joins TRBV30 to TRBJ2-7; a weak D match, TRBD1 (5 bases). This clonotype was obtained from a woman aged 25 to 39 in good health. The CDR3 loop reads CAWSQIGVGQYF. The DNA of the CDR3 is TGTGCCTGGAGCCAAATAGGGGTAGGGCAGTACTTC.